Listed below are T cell receptor beta chains from one sample, sequenced in a study of tumor-infiltrating lymphocytes in primary liver carcinoma. MiXCR, applied by TCRdb to the multiplex PCR reads, yields one record per CDR3 protein. The sample yields some 180,000 distinct CDR3 sequences, around 85% seen once. The material sequenced was tumor tissue from primary liver carcinoma. Receptors were obtained from a man aged 35-49 years with primary liver carcinoma and hepatitis B virus infection. CDR3s include the opening cysteine and the closing phenylalanine or tryptophan. Each record gives: V gene, J gene, D gene, clone size, CDR3 protein, CDR3 DNA. D genes are given only for firm matches. Rows may omit the clone size; those that give it use once, few, many or a size class.

v_call: TRBV5-6
j_call: TRBJ2-2
d_call: .
clone_size: .
cdr3_aa: CASSLWGLVRITGELFF
cdr3_nt: TGTGCCAGCAGCTTATGGGGATTAGTGCGGATAACCGGGGAGCTGTTTTTT

v_call: TRBV28
j_call: TRBJ2-1
d_call: .
clone_size: many
cdr3_aa: CASSFPATGEQFF
cdr3_nt: TGTGCCAGCAGTTTCCCCGCGACTGGTGAGCAGTTCTTC

v_call: TRBV5-1
j_call: TRBJ2-2
d_call: TRBD2
clone_size: .
cdr3_aa: CTSSLVASGLNTGELFF
cdr3_nt: TGCACCAGTAGCTTGGTGGCTAGCGGGCTCAACACCGGGGAGCTGTTTTTT

v_call: TRBV6-1
j_call: TRBJ2-7
d_call: TRBD2
clone_size: .
cdr3_aa: CASNLAGNEAYEQYF
cdr3_nt: TGTGCCAGCAATCTAGCGGGCAACGAAGCCTACGAGCAGTACTTC

v_call: TRBV12-3/TRBV12-4
j_call: TRBJ2-1
d_call: TRBD2
clone_size: many
cdr3_aa: CASSDPGLVSYNEQFF
cdr3_nt: TGTGCCAGCAGTGATCCGGGACTAGTATCCTACAATGAGCAGTTCTTC

v_call: TRBV6-1
j_call: TRBJ2-6
d_call: TRBD1
clone_size: .
cdr3_aa: CPSSTLWDRGVGGANVLTF
cdr3_nt: TGTCCCAGCAGTACACTCTGGGACAGGGGAGTAGGTGGGGCCAACGTCCTGACTTTC

v_call: TRBV6-1
j_call: TRBJ2-7
d_call: .
clone_size: .
cdr3_aa: CASSETYDLGEYF
cdr3_nt: TGTGCCAGTAGTGAAACTTACGACCTCGGGGAGTACTTC

v_call: TRBV29-1
j_call: TRBJ2-3
d_call: TRBD1
clone_size: medium-sized
cdr3_aa: CSVQQGTPTDTQYF
cdr3_nt: TGCAGCGTTCAACAGGGGACCCCCACAGATACGCAGTATTTT

v_call: TRBV29-1
j_call: TRBJ1-1
d_call: .
clone_size: once
cdr3_aa: CSVGATWGMNTEAFF
cdr3_nt: TGCAGCGTCGGCGCAACGTGGGGTATGAACACTGAAGCTTTCTTC

v_call: TRBV24-1
j_call: TRBJ2-2
d_call: .
clone_size: once
cdr3_aa: CATSEGDYDAGELFF
cdr3_nt: TGTGCCACCAGTGAAGGGGATTACGACGCCGGAGAGCTGTTTTTT

v_call: TRBV5-1
j_call: TRBJ2-5
d_call: .
clone_size: once
cdr3_aa: CATSLYGGETQYF
cdr3_nt: TGCGCCACCAGCTTATACGGAGGAGAGACCCAGTACTTC

v_call: TRBV6-1
j_call: TRBJ2-1
d_call: TRBD2
clone_size: .
cdr3_aa: CASSEEAGGYNGHFF
cdr3_nt: TGTGCAAGCAGTGAAGAAGCGGGAGGATACAATGGGCACTTCTTC

v_call: TRBV11-2
j_call: TRBJ2-7
d_call: .
clone_size: .
cdr3_aa: CASTRGGCEQYF
cdr3_nt: TGTGCCAGCACTCGCGGGGGCTGCGAGCAGTACTTC

v_call: TRBV11-1
j_call: TRBJ2-3
d_call: .
clone_size: .
cdr3_aa: CASSSGGRFVGARTGTQYF
cdr3_nt: TGTGCCAGCAGCTCTGGGGGAAGATTTGTTGGAGCCCGCACAGGTACGCAGTATTTT

v_call: TRBV29-1
j_call: TRBJ1-1
d_call: .
clone_size: .
cdr3_aa: CSAGYGLSTEVFF
cdr3_nt: TGCAGCGCCGGGTACGGACTGAGCACTGAAGTATTCTTT

v_call: TRBV12-3/TRBV12-4
j_call: TRBJ2-5
d_call: .
clone_size: once
cdr3_aa: CTSRRGDRETQYF
cdr3_nt: TGTACCAGCAGGCGGGGGGACAGAGAGACCCAGTACTTC

v_call: TRBV5-4
j_call: TRBJ2-2
d_call: TRBD2
clone_size: .
cdr3_aa: CASCFGRNRASGAGELLF
cdr3_nt: TGTGCCAGCTGCTTTGGGCGAAATAGGGCTAGCGGGGCCGGGGAGCTGTTATTT

v_call: TRBV7-9
j_call: TRBJ2-7
d_call: TRBD2
clone_size: .
cdr3_aa: CANSLAGGPGEQYF
cdr3_nt: TGTGCCAACAGCTTAGCGGGGGGGCCGGGCGAGCAGTACTTC

v_call: TRBV28
j_call: TRBJ2-1
d_call: TRBD2
clone_size: .
cdr3_aa: CASIPPKWGGYNEQFF
cdr3_nt: TGTGCCAGTATTCCCCCGAAGTGGGGGGGTTACAATGAGCAGTTCTTC

v_call: TRBV4-1
j_call: TRBJ1-2
d_call: .
clone_size: .
cdr3_aa: CASSQSGDDYTF
cdr3_nt: TGCGCCAGCAGCCAGTCAGGGGATGACTACACCTTC

v_call: TRBV6-2/TRBV6-3
j_call: TRBJ1-2
d_call: .
clone_size: .
cdr3_aa: CASSPRSGYGCSF
cdr3_nt: TGTGCCAGCAGCCCCCGGAGCGGCTATGGCTGCTCCTTC

v_call: TRBV20-1
j_call: TRBJ2-5
d_call: .
clone_size: few
cdr3_aa: CSTYSETQYF
cdr3_nt: TGCAGTACTTACTCAGAGACCCAGTACTTC

v_call: TRBV6-1
j_call: TRBJ2-1
d_call: TRBD2
clone_size: .
cdr3_aa: CASSNRLAAGNKQFF
cdr3_nt: TGTGCCAGCAGTAACCGACTAGCGGCGGGGAATAAGCAGTTCTTC

v_call: TRBV29-1
j_call: TRBJ2-7
d_call: .
clone_size: .
cdr3_aa: CSALFGAELYF
cdr3_nt: TGCAGTGCCCTCTTCGGGGCCGAGCTGTACTTC

v_call: TRBV19
j_call: TRBJ2-1
d_call: .
clone_size: .
cdr3_aa: CASSSLVTLNEKFF
cdr3_nt: TGTGCCAGTAGTTCCCTTGTAACTCTCAATGAGAAGTTTTTC

v_call: TRBV12-3/TRBV12-4
j_call: TRBJ2-7
d_call: TRBD1
clone_size: many
cdr3_aa: CASSPHPGQGDHEQYF
cdr3_nt: TGTGCCAGCAGCCCCCATCCGGGACAGGGAGACCACGAGCAGTACTTC

v_call: TRBV11-1
j_call: TRBJ2-3
d_call: .
clone_size: .
cdr3_aa: CASSSGGNSVGARTYTQYF
cdr3_nt: TGTGCTAGCAGCTCTGGGGGAAACTCTGTTGGAGCCCGCACATATACGCAGTATTTT

v_call: TRBV4-3
j_call: TRBJ2-5
d_call: .
clone_size: .
cdr3_aa: CASTQDLMAAQYF
cdr3_nt: TGCGCCAGCACCCAAGACCTAATGGCGGCCCAGTACTTC

v_call: TRBV12-3/TRBV12-4
j_call: TRBJ2-7
d_call: .
clone_size: .
cdr3_aa: CASSQSLEPYF
cdr3_nt: TGTGCCAGTAGTCAGTCTCTGGAGCCGTACTTC

v_call: TRBV11-2
j_call: TRBJ2-7
d_call: TRBD2
clone_size: .
cdr3_aa: CVSSSEGISGRASYEQYF
cdr3_nt: TGCGTCAGCAGCTCTGAAGGGATTAGCGGGAGGGCTTCCTACGAGCAGTACTTC

v_call: TRBV2
j_call: TRBJ2-3
d_call: TRBD2
clone_size: .
cdr3_aa: CASSSREGLAQYF
cdr3_nt: TGTGCCAGCTCTTCCCGGGAGGGCCTTGCGCAGTATTTT

v_call: TRBV6-5
j_call: TRBJ1-5
d_call: .
clone_size: .
cdr3_aa: CASSPRARVISNQPQHF
cdr3_nt: TGTGCCAGCAGCCCCCGGGCACGGGTGATTAGCAATCAGCCCCAGCATTTT

v_call: TRBV29-1
j_call: TRBJ2-3
d_call: .
clone_size: .
cdr3_aa: CSLAGVDGRSSDTQYF
cdr3_nt: TGCAGTCTCGCTGGAGTGGACGGACGTAGCTCAGATACGCAGTATTTT

v_call: TRBV11-2
j_call: TRBJ2-3
d_call: TRBD2
clone_size: .
cdr3_aa: CVSSSPGLAGVVMQYF
cdr3_nt: TGTGTCAGCAGCTCCCCGGGACTAGCGGGAGTGGTTATGCAGTATTTT

v_call: TRBV7-3
j_call: TRBJ2-1
d_call: .
clone_size: .
cdr3_aa: CASSLGPNSYNEQFF
cdr3_nt: TGTGCCAGCAGCTTAGGCCCGAATTCCTACAATGAGCAGTTCTTC

v_call: TRBV6-1
j_call: TRBJ1-2
d_call: .
clone_size: .
cdr3_aa: CASSVDANYDYTF
cdr3_nt: TGTGCCAGCAGTGTGGATGCTAACTATGACTACACTTTC

v_call: TRBV6-1
j_call: TRBJ1-1
d_call: .
clone_size: once
cdr3_aa: CTSSRERGIEAFF
cdr3_nt: TGTACTAGCTCACGGGAGCGGGGCATTGAAGCTTTCTTT